Below are 3 T cell receptor beta chains sequenced from a single sample in a study of breast tumors, draining lymph nodes, adjacent tissues (TCRdb year 2016). Lymph node samples were obtained from the axillary draining lymph nodes of breast cancer patients. The library was produced with multiplex PCR. These reads were obtained on an Illumina HiSeq 2000. The public sequencing data were trimmed at Q25 with fastp and processed into clonotypes with MiXCR by TCRdb, which kept only in-frame beta chains. When rows share a CDR3 protein, they turn into one entry using the most common DNA and genes. The sample table contains about 270,000 distinct CDR3 sequences; only one count was recorded for 30% of them. The top ten constitute about 1.2% of the sample. Material: axillary lymph node tissue. The receptors derive from a female donor with breast cancer. Some clones in this sample may be carry-over from other donors' samples.

This clonotype was seen ten or more times. The chain links TRBV19 to TRBJ2-3; tentative D call: TRBD1 (7 bases). Germline CDR1 is LNHDA and CDR2 is SQIVND (reference sequence). V was pared by 3 bases and J by 6 bases, with 16 bases between. The length of the CDR3 is 15 residues. CDR3 protein: CASSIRGVGTDTQYF. CDR3 in DNA: TGTGCCAGTAGTATCAGGGGGGTGGGGACGGATACGCAGTATTTT.

The genes are TRBV11-2 and TRBJ2-1; 7 nucleotides align to TRBD2. The J segment lost 4 bases and the V segment lost 4 bases, leaving 10 bases of the junction unmatched. CDR3 length: 16 residues. Per the germline V gene, CDR1 is SGHAT and CDR2 is FQNNGV. This CDR3 is CASSSRGEQGYNEQFF. CDR3 nucleotides: TGTGCCAGCAGCTCACGGGGGGAGCAGGGTTACAATGAGCAGTTCTTC. The full variable domain, completed using reference TRBV11-2 and TRBJ2-1, is EAGVAQSPRYKIIEKRQSVAFWCNPISGHATLYWYQQILGQGPKLLIQFQNNGVVDDSQLPKDRFSAERLKGVDSTLKIQPAKLEDSAVYLCASSSRGEQGYNEQFFGPGTRLTVL.

At least ten counts were recorded for this clonotype. The gene calls are TRBV4-2 and TRBJ2-5; TRBD2 aligns across 10 bases. The trim removed 4 bases at V and 4 bases at J, leaving 6 bases unmatched. The CDR3 sequence is 15 residues long. Germline values: CDR1 LGHNA, CDR2 YNFKEQ. DNA for the CDR3: TGTGCCAGCAGCCTAACCGGGACTAGCGTAGAGACCCAGTACTTC. Protein product: CASSLTGTSVETQYF.